The 15 T cell receptor beta chains below were found in one sample sequenced in a study of CD4 T cells in relation to SARS-CoV-2 and coronaviruses. Sequencing used immunoSEQ multiplex PCR; TCRdb keeps in-frame clones, though not all of them. The sample lists 43,000 or so clones, roughly four fifths seen once, with 1.1% to 1.5% in the top ten. No antigens are known for them. The specimen was naive CD4+ T cells from PBMCs, cultured in vitro. The subset was: naive CD4+ T cells isolated by negative enrichment. Receptors were obtained from an adult with COVID-19.

The chain combines TRBV6-5 with TRBJ2-7; TRBD2 matches at 12 bases. With 6 bases clipped from V and 3 bases from J, the junction kept 6 bases outside the gene matches. CDR1 MNHEY and CDR2 SVGAGI come from the germline V gene. This CDR3 comprises 15 residues. CDR3 in amino acids: CASRATSGSFYEQYF. The CDR3 nucleotides read TGTGCCAGCAGGGCGACTAGCGGGAGCTTCTACGAGCAGTACTTC.

This clone was seen once. V is TRBV15 and J is TRBJ2-5; maybe TRBD2 (7 bases). Trimming pared 0 bases from V and 5 bases from J, leaving 13 bases between. This CDR3 is built from 15 residues. The germline gives CDR1 LNHNV, CDR2 YYDKDF (reference sequence). The DNA for the CDR3 is TGTGCCACCAGCAGAGAGGGGGGGCTCGGGGAGACCCAGTACTTC. The encoded protein is CATSREGGLGETQYF.

The J gene is TRBJ1-5, the V gene TRBV28, with D possibly being TRBD1 (5 bases). The germline CDR1 and CDR2 sequences are MDHEN and SYDVKM. The CDR3 spans 21 residues. Trimming removed 8 bases at V and 0 bases at J, with 32 bases between. In DNA, the CDR3 is TGTGCCAGCTCTCGTACGGCAGGGCTAACGGATTTTCTCAATAGCAATCAGCCCCAGCATTTT. It codes for CASSRTAGLTDFLNSNQPQHF.

The chain uses TRBV15 and TRBJ2-7, with 9 bases identical to TRBD2. The CDR3 runs 17 residues. Germline loops: CDR1 LNHNV, CDR2 YYDKDF (reference sequence). J was trimmed by 2 bases and V by 0 bases; bases with no gene match: 8. The CDR3 loop reads CATSRDLSREGPYEQYF. DNA for the CDR3: TGTGCCACCAGCAGAGATCTCTCGCGGGAGGGCCCCTACGAGCAGTACTTC.

The chain is built from TRBV27 and TRBJ2-7; possible D gene TRBD1, 5 bases. CDR1 and CDR2 (germline): MNHEY, SMNVEV (reference sequence). The CDR3 is made up of 15 amino acids. V lost 2 bases, J lost 4 bases, and 15 bases lay in between. DNA for the CDR3: TGTGCCAGCAGTTTAACAGCGTCAGGGTTTTACGAGCAGTACTTC. Its translation is CASSLTASGFYEQYF.

The gene calls are TRBV27 and TRBJ2-1, with 11 bases that match TRBD2. CDR3 size: 15 residues. The V segment lost 4 bases and the J segment 8 bases; nucleotides outside the gene matches: 7. Germline assignment: CDR1 MNHEY and CDR2 SMNVEV (reference sequence). CDR3 loop: CASSSLAGGWDEQFF. The CDR3 DNA follows: TGTGCCAGCAGTTCCCTAGCGGGAGGTTGGGATGAGCAGTTCTTC.

This clone was observed a few times. CDR3 nucleotide sequence: TGTGCCAGCAGTTTACAAACCACAGATACGCAGTATTTT. This translates into CASSLQTTDTQYF. This chain connects TRBV27 to TRBJ2-3; D not resolved. The V and J ends lost 2 bases and 2 bases respectively, with 5 bases between them. Germline V gene sequence: CDR1 MNHEY, CDR2 SMNVEV (reference sequence). The CDR3 has 13 amino acids.

The chain links TRBV10-3 to TRBJ1-5, with unresolved D. The CDR3 sequence is 15 residues long. Germline V gene sequence: CDR1 ENHRY, CDR2 SYGVKD. Trimming took off 2 bases at V and 0 bases at J, with 8 bases between the two ends. The CDR3: CAISENRPSNQPQHF. DNA of the CDR3: TGTGCCATCAGTGAGAATCGACCTAGCAATCAGCCCCAGCATTTT.

The rearrangement links TRBV7-9 to TRBJ2-7; D is unresolved. This CDR3 is 13 amino acids long. Germline-derived CDR1 and CDR2 are SEHNR and FQNEAQ (reference sequence). Trimming pared 1 base from V and 3 bases from J, leaving 7 bases between. The CDR3 region has the DNA TGTGCCAGCAGCTTAGTTGTGGGCTACGAGCAGTACTTC. It is translated as CASSLVVGYEQYF.

The chain's CDR3 is CAWSVQGQGGQYF. The CDR3 DNA reads TGTGCCTGGAGTGTACAAGGACAGGGCGGGCAGTACTTC. The V gene is TRBV30, the J gene TRBJ2-7, with 8 bases aligning to TRBD1. Germline CDR1 is GTSNPN and CDR2 is SVGIG (reference sequence). The CDR3 runs 13 residues. Trimming cost V 0 bases and J 9 bases; bases outside gene matches: 7.

The CDR3 coding sequence is TGTGCCAGCAGTCCCTTAACAGGGGAAGGAGGCTACACCTTC. It translates to CASSPLTGEGGYTF. The V and J genes are TRBV27 and TRBJ1-2; 7 bases agree with TRBD1. CDR3 length: 14 residues. V trimming: 5 bases; J trimming: 8 bases; junction bases outside the gene matches: 11. From germline, CDR1 is MNHEY and CDR2 SMNVEV (reference sequence).

This clone was counted a few times. The chain carries TRBV5-1 and TRBJ1-1; 7 bases agree with TRBD1. This CDR3 has 14 residues. Germline V lookup: CDR1 SGHRS, CDR2 YFSETQ. The J segment lost 6 bases and the V segment lost 1 base, leaving 6 bases of the junction unmatched. CDR3 protein: CASSLQGDLSEAFF. Here the CDR3 DNA reads TGCGCCAGCAGCTTGCAGGGGGATTTATCTGAAGCTTTCTTT. Drawing the rest from reference TRBV5-1 and TRBJ1-1, the complete variable domain is KAGVTQTPRYLIKTRGQQVTLSCSPISGHRSVSWYQQTPGQGLQFLFEYFSETQRNKGNFPGRFSGRQFSNSRSEMNVSTLELGDSALYLCASSLQGDLSEAFFGQGTRLTVV.

This CDR3 reads CASSTPPGTANALNEKLFF. The CDR3 bases are TGTGCCAGCAGCACCCCACCCGGGACCGCCAACGCTTTGAATGAAAAACTGTTTTTT. The rearrangement joins TRBV7-8 to TRBJ1-4; TRBD1 might be the D (5 bases). Between the trimmed V and J ends, which lost 5 bases and 5 bases, there was a span of 27 bases. The CDR3 is made up of 19 amino acids. The V gene's germline CDR1 is SGHVS and CDR2 FQNEAQ.

This sequence joins TRBV27 and TRBJ2-5; D uncertain. The V gene lost 6 bases and the J gene lost 1 base, with 9 bases spanning the gap. CDR1 MNHEY and CDR2 SMNVEV come from the germline V gene (reference sequence). This CDR3 has 13 residues. This CDR3 reads CASSPRLQETQYF. The CDR3 coding sequence is TGTGCCAGCAGCCCTCGGCTCCAAGAGACCCAGTACTTC.

The J gene is TRBJ1-2, the V gene TRBV28; D is unresolved. Germline V gene data show CDR1 as MDHEN and CDR2 as SYDVKM. CDR3 length equals 15 residues. V lost 3 bases and J 4 bases, leaving 15 bases between the germline ends. The DNA for the CDR3 is TGTGCCAGCAGTTTCAATAACATCGCCTTCTATGGCTACACCTTC. This translates into CASSFNNIAFYGYTF.